Given below is one TCR beta chain in context. The library targeted TCRbeta and was prepared with unique molecular identifiers. TCRdb itself ran the PCR reads through MiXCR, one entry per CDR3 protein. The sample includes about 500,000 distinct CDR3 sequences, approximately 30% of them seen just once. This CDR3 contains 15 residues. This sample was included in a study of T-cell reconstitution after alpha-beta-depleted transplantation in children. The chain employs TRBV21-1 and TRBJ2-3. TRBV21-1 is noted as a pseudogene. The source was PBMCs from the stem cell graft donor, collected from the stem cell graft. The sequence derives from a human donor who donated a stem cell graft to a child with aplastic anemia. CDR3 DNA sequence: TGTGCCAGCAGCAAAGACCCAAACTCGGTGGATACGCAGTATTTT. Encoded protein: CASSKDPNSVDTQYF.